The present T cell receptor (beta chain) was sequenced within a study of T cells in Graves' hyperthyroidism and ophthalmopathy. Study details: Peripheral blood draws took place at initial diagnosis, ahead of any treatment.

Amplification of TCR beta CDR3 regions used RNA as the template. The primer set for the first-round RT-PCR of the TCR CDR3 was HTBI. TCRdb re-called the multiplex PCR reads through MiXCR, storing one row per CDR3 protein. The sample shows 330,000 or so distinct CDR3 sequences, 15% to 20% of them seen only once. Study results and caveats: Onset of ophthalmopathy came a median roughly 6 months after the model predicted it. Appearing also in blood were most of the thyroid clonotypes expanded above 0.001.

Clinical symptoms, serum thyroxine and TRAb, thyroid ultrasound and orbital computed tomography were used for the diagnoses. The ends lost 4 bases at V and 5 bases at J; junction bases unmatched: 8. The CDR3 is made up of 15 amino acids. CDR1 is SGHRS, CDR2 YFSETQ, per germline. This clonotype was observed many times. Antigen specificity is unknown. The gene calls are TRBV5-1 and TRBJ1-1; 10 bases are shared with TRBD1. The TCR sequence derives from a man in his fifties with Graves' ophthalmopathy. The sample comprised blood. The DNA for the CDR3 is TGCGCCAGCAGCATGACAGGGGGCGCGGCAACTGAAGCTTTCTTT. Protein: CASSMTGGAATEAFF.